This T cell receptor beta chain originates from a study of beta chain features in type 1 diabetes. TCRB transcripts that were expressed got sequenced, as all of the isolated RNA had been reverse transcribed. Only in-frame clones appear in the TCRdb table, and some are missing; sequencing was by immunoSEQ multiplex PCR. The data show 400,000 to 450,000 clones, with over 11% seen just once and 0.035% to 0.04% held by the top ten. This clone was counted a few times. Per germline, CDR1 SGHAT and CDR2 FQNNGV. The CDR3 has 16 amino acids. The V and J ends lost 3 bases and 7 bases, in that order; junction bases with no gene match: 9.

This sequence joins TRBV11-2 and TRBJ2-1; 10 bases are shared with TRBD2. This TCR was sampled from a man aged 30 to 39 in good health. The material sequenced was naive CD4+ T cells from blood. CDR3 in DNA: TGTGCCAGCAGCTTCATAGCGGGGGGAAGTGGTAATGAGCAGTTCTTC. As protein: CASSFIAGGSGNEQFF. Full variable domain (outside the CDR3, taken from reference TRBV11-2 and TRBJ2-1): EAGVAQSPRYKIIEKRQSVAFWCNPISGHATLYWYQQILGQGPKLLIQFQNNGVVDDSQLPKDRFSAERLKGVDSTLKIQPAKLEDSAVYLCASSFIAGGSGNEQFFGPGTRLTVL.